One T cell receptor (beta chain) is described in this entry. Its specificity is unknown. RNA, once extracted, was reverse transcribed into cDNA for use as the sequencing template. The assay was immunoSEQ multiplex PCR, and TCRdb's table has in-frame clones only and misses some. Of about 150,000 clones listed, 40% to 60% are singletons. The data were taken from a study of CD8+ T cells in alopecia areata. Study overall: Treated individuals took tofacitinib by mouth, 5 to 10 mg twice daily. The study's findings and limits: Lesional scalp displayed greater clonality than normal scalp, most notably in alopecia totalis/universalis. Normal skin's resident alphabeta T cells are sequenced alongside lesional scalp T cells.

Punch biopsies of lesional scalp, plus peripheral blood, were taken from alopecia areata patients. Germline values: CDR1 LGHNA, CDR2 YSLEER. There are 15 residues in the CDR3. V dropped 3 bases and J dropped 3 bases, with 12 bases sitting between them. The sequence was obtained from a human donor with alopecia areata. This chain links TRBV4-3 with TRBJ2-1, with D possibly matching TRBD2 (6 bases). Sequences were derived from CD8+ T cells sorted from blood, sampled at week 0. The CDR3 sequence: CASSHQLGGYNEQFF. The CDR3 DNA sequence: TGCGCCAGCAGCCACCAACTGGGGGGCTACAATGAGCAGTTCTTC.